A single sample gave rise to the 22 T cell receptor beta chains below, sequenced in a study of T cell changes during pregnancy in multiple sclerosis. Profiled with immunoSEQ multiplex PCR; TCRdb holds only in-frame clones, not every one. The data contain 60,000 to 65,000 clones, approximately 92% of them singletons. Source: peripheral blood, taken in the first trimester of pregnancy. All receptors come from a female donor with multiple sclerosis, enrolled in a pregnancy study.

Only one count was recorded for this clone. CDR3 protein: CASSPGLARGYEQYF. The CDR3 DNA follows: TGTGCCAGCAGCCCCGGGCTGGCTCGGGGCTACGAGCAGTACTTC. The gene calls are TRBV28 and TRBJ2-7; possibly TRBD2 for D (5 bases). The CDR3 is 15 amino acids. V was trimmed by 6 bases and J by 3 bases, leaving 18 bases between them. Germline V CDR1 and CDR2: MDHEN, SYDVKM.

This rearrangement joins TRBV19 to TRBJ2-2; TRBD2 matches at 11 bases. Germline-derived CDR1 and CDR2 are LNHDA and SQIVND (reference sequence). The CDR3 is 16 amino acids. V trimming: 5 bases; J trimming: 7 bases; junction bases outside the gene matches: 9. CDR3 amino acids: CASSHSGRAAIGELFF. In DNA, the CDR3 is TGTGCCAGTAGTCATAGCGGGAGGGCCGCTATCGGGGAGCTGTTTTTT.

This sequence joins TRBV27 and TRBJ2-3, with a weak D call TRBD2 (6 bases). V lost 4 bases to trimming and J lost 5 bases, with 16 bases between them. The length of the CDR3 is 15 residues. Germline lookup yields CDR1 MNHEY and CDR2 SMNVEV (reference sequence). In DNA, the CDR3 is TGTGCCAGCAGTTGGTTCGGGAGTCTTGGAGATACGCAGTATTTT. The encoded protein is CASSWFGSLGDTQYF.

This rearrangement joins TRBV4-1 to TRBJ1-2, with a weak D call TRBD1 (5 bases). Germline CDR1 MGHRA, CDR2 YSYEKL. The CDR3 loop spans 15 amino acids. Trimming took 0 bases from V and 4 from J, leaving 12 bases between them. CDR3 DNA sequence: TGCGCCAGCAGCCAAGAGATGGCGGGGGGCTATGGCTACACCTTC. As protein: CASSQEMAGGYGYTF.

This clone was recorded only once. The chain is built from TRBV28 and TRBJ1-4; D not resolved. Trimming took 6 bases from V and 7 from J, leaving 24 bases between them. Germline assignment: CDR1 MDHEN and CDR2 SYDVKM. The CDR3 runs to 17 residues. CDR3 nucleotides: TGTGCCAGCAGCCTACTCGTCATAGGGAGACGTAGTGAAAAACTGTTTTTT. Encoded protein: CASSLLVIGRRSEKLFF.

The V call is TRBV27, the J call TRBJ2-1; D possibly corresponds to TRBD1 (5 bases). The CDR3 has 13 amino acids. In germline, CDR1 is MNHEY, CDR2 SMNVEV (reference sequence). V was pared by 5 bases and J by 8 bases, with 13 bases between. DNA of the CDR3: TGTGCCAGCAGTGACAGCAATCGGTATGAGCAGTTCTTC. Translation gives CASSDSNRYEQFF.

The chain joins TRBV6-5 to TRBJ2-2; 10 nucleotides line up with TRBD2. The CDR3 is 15 residues long. CDR1 MNHEY and CDR2 SVGAGI come from the germline V gene. Losses at the gene ends were 4 bases for V and 7 bases for J; bases not matched to a gene: 6. The CDR3 sequence: CASSSSGSKGGELFF. In DNA, the CDR3 is TGTGCCAGCAGTTCTAGCGGGAGTAAGGGCGGGGAGCTGTTTTTT.

J is TRBJ2-1 and V is TRBV6-5, with D possibly TRBD2 on 5 matching bases. Trimming took off 5 bases at V and 10 bases at J, with 12 bases between the two ends. The CDR3 spans 12 residues. The V gene's germline CDR1 is MNHEY and CDR2 SVGAGI. The CDR3 region has the DNA TGTGCCAGCAGTGGCCTAGCTTTGGAGCAGTTCTTC. Amino acid sequence: CASSGLALEQFF.

The V gene is TRBV7-3, the J gene TRBJ2-1; a possible D gene is TRBD2 (6 bases). With 4 bases removed from V and 5 bases from J, the gap between germline ends came to 15 bases. CDR1 and CDR2 from the germline V gene are SGHTA and FQGTGA. The CDR3 runs 15 residues. For the CDR3, the DNA is TGTGCCAGCAGCTCGAGACTAGACTCAAACAATGAGCAGTTCTTC. Amino acids: CASSSRLDSNNEQFF.

The chain employs TRBV6-4 and TRBJ2-3; the match to TRBD2 covers 12 bases. CDR1 MRHNA and CDR2 SNTAGT come from the germline V gene. V was clipped by 4 bases and J by 1 base; unmatched bases: 0. CDR3 length: 15 amino acids. CDR3 DNA: TGTGCCAGCAGTGGACTAGCGGGAGGCACAGATACGCAGTATTTT. Its translation is CASSGLAGGTDTQYF.

The chain has TRBV20-1 and TRBJ1-2, with no clear D. The germline gives CDR1 DFQATT, CDR2 SNEGSKA (reference sequence). The CDR3 totals 8 residues. V dropped 5 bases and J dropped 13 bases, with 8 bases sitting between them. CDR3 protein: CSAGTGTF. In nucleotides, the CDR3 is TGCAGTGCTGGAACGGGCACCTTC.

The chain has TRBV5-4 and TRBJ2-7; 10 bases match TRBD2. V lost 4 bases to trimming and J lost 6 bases; unmatched junction nucleotides: 19. Per germline, CDR1 SGHNT and CDR2 YYREEE (reference sequence). The CDR3 has 18 residues. CDR3 DNA sequence: TGTGCCAGCAGCCCCACTAGCGGGATACCCTTCAGGGTCTCCGAGCAGTACTTC. The encoded protein is CASSPTSGIPFRVSEQYF.

The rearrangement links TRBV27 to TRBJ1-2, with D possibly TRBD1 on 5 matching bases. CDR3 length: 17 residues. V was clipped by 6 bases and J by 0 bases, with 20 bases between them. CDR1 and CDR2 (germline): MNHEY, SMNVEV (reference sequence). The CDR3 coding sequence is TGTGCCAGCAGCCGATCCGACAGACCTCCAGCTAACTATGGCTACACCTTC. Translated: CASSRSDRPPANYGYTF.

This chain uses TRBV27 with TRBJ2-7, with D possibly TRBD2 on 6 matching bases. V lost 6 bases and J lost 6, with 15 bases in between. The CDR3 loop spans 13 amino acids. Germline CDR1 MNHEY, CDR2 SMNVEV (reference sequence). The chain's CDR3 is CASSSGLEGEQYF. The CDR3, as DNA: TGTGCCAGCAGCTCGGGACTTGAAGGCGAGCAGTACTTC.

The chain is built from TRBV15 and TRBJ1-1; 9 nucleotides line up with TRBD1. V gave up 1 base and J gave up 5 bases; unmatched junction bases: 5. The CDR3 spans 15 residues. Germline V lookup: CDR1 LNHNV, CDR2 YYDKDF (reference sequence). The DNA for the CDR3 is TGTGCCACCAGCAGAGGCGGACAGGGGAGGACTGAAGCTTTCTTT. It translates to CATSRGGQGRTEAFF.

The chain recombines TRBV5-6 with TRBJ2-5, with D unresolved. The germline gives CDR1 SGHDT, CDR2 YYEEEE. V shed 5 bases and J shed 5 bases, with 10 bases lying between them. This CDR3 has 12 amino acids. The CDR3 is CASSLPMETQYF. CDR3 in DNA: TGTGCCAGCAGTCTGCCTATGGAGACCCAGTACTTC. Full variable domain (rest looked up from reference TRBV5-6 and TRBJ2-5): DAGVTQSPTHLIKTRGQQVTLRCSPKSGHDTVSWYQQALGQGPQFIFQYYEEEERQRGNFPDRFSGHQFPNYSSELNVNALLLGDSALYLCASSLPMETQYFGPGTRLLVL.

The chain uses TRBV6-1 and TRBJ1-1; D gene uncertain. The germline V gene encodes CDR1 MNHNS and CDR2 SASEGT. V was cut by 6 bases and J by 0 bases, with 23 bases left in between. This CDR3 has 18 residues. The CDR3 DNA reads as TGTGCCAGCAGAGAATATGGCGCAGGTTGGACTATGAACACTGAAGCTTTCTTT. It codes for CASREYGAGWTMNTEAFF.

The V call is TRBV2, the J call TRBJ1-2; D unresolved. There are 14 residues in the CDR3. Per the germline V gene, CDR1 is SNHLY and CDR2 is FYNNEI. Trimming stripped 0 bases from V and 2 bases from J, with 7 bases between. CDR3 loop: CASSEAYRNYGYTF. CDR3 nucleotides: TGTGCCAGCAGTGAAGCGTACAGAAACTATGGCTACACCTTC. Complete variable domain (other parts from reference TRBV2 and TRBJ1-2): EPEVTQTPSHQVTQMGQEVILRCVPISNHLYFYWYRQILGQKVEFLVSFYNNEISEKSEIFDDQFSVERPDGSNFTLKIRSTKLEDSAMYFCASSEAYRNYGYTFGSGTRLTVV.

The chain links TRBV5-1 to TRBJ1-1, with D perhaps TRBD1 (5 bases). V lost 4 bases to trimming and J lost 4 bases, with 11 bases between them. The CDR3 covers 13 residues. Germline V CDR1 and CDR2: SGHRS, YFSETQ. CDR3 sequence reads: CASSTDGGTEAFF. The CDR3 bases are TGCGCCAGCAGCACCGACGGGGGCACTGAAGCTTTCTTT.

The V and J genes are TRBV5-4 and TRBJ2-7, with 13 bases that match TRBD2. The CDR3 covers 16 residues. The germline V gene has CDR1 SGHNT and CDR2 YYREEE (reference sequence). The trim removed 4 bases at V and 0 bases at J, leaving 4 bases unmatched. The CDR3 DNA is TGTGCCAGCAGCGGGGGACTAGCGGGACTCTCCTACGAGCAGTACTTC. Translation gives CASSGGLAGLSYEQYF.

With regard to this clone: The sample carries other DNA sequences with the same CDR3. This chain joins TRBV5-1 and TRBJ2-7, with TRBD1 matching 9 bases. This CDR3 is built from 14 residues. V gave up 5 bases and J gave up 2 bases; unmatched junction bases: 5. Germline CDR1 is SGHRS and CDR2 is YFSETQ. The CDR3 reads CASSSDRGAYEQYF. CDR3 coding DNA: TGCGCCAGCAGTTCCGACAGGGGGGCCTACGAGCAGTACTTC.

This chain links TRBV6-5 with TRBJ2-1, with TRBD2 matching 8 bases. In germline, CDR1 is MNHEY, CDR2 SVGAGI. The CDR3 runs 14 residues. J gave up 6 bases and V 4 bases, and 5 bases lay outside the gene matches. CDR3 residues: CASSFSLAGNEQFF. The CDR3 region has the DNA TGTGCCAGCAGTTTTTCTCTAGCGGGCAATGAGCAGTTCTTC.